One and the same sample provided the 4 T cell receptor beta chains below, sequenced in a study of vaccination and CD4 T cells after COVID-19. Their antigen targets remain unknown. As for treatment: approximately nine-day PBMC culture with coronavirus spike peptide pools or control peptides (ViraFEST assay). These CD4+ T cells came from an unexposed donor, sampled before the COVID-19 pandemic (2011-2018). Cultured CD4+ T cell DNA was sequenced using the Oncomine TCR Beta short-read assay. Researchers extracted genomic DNA from CD4+ T cells that had been cultured. TCRdb used MiXCR to reprocess the PCR reads, holding one entry per CDR3 protein. This table has 7,500 to 10,000 distinct CDR3 sequences, roughly 36% appearing once. What was sequenced was CD4+ T cells from blood, cultured in vitro. The source of these receptors is a human donor in good health.

This clonotype was observed a handful of times. This chain links TRBV20-1 with TRBJ1-5; 7 nucleotides agree with TRBD1. The germline gives CDR1 DFQATT, CDR2 SNEGSKA (reference sequence). J gave up 7 bases and V 3 bases, and 9 bases lay outside the gene matches. The CDR3 is made up of 14 amino acids. The CDR3: CSASGGGVQQPQHF. The CDR3 DNA reads as TGCAGTGCTAGTGGAGGGGGCGTCCAACAGCCCCAGCATTTT.

In its sample, this clonotype is medium-sized. The rearrangement links TRBV9 to TRBJ2-1; D remains ambiguous. The length of the CDR3 is 12 residues. Germline V gives CDR1 SGDLS, CDR2 YYNGEE. Between the trimmed V and J ends, which lost 0 bases and 4 bases, there was a span of 2 bases. CDR3 DNA sequence: TGTGCCAGCAGCGTAGGATACAATGAGCAGTTCTTC. Residues: CASSVGYNEQFF.

The gene calls are TRBV7-2 and TRBJ1-1; D gene uncertain. V dropped 3 bases and J dropped 0 bases, with 8 bases sitting between them. This CDR3 spans 14 amino acids. Germline V gene data show CDR1 as SGHTA and CDR2 as FQGNSA. The CDR3 region is CASSLVQMNTEAFF. CDR3 in DNA: TGTGCCAGCAGCTTGGTACAGATGAACACTGAAGCTTTCTTT.

This clonotype has more than one count but fewer than ten. J is TRBJ1-2 and V is TRBV7-2, with TRBD1 matching over 7 bases. The CDR3 length is 17 residues. Germline V gene sequence: CDR1 SGHTA, CDR2 FQGNSA. V shed 1 base and J 0 bases; nucleotides not matched to a gene: 8. The CDR3: CASSLVPGGIANYGYTF. In DNA form, the CDR3 reads TGTGCCAGCAGCTTAGTCCCAGGGGGGATTGCTAACTATGGCTACACCTTC.